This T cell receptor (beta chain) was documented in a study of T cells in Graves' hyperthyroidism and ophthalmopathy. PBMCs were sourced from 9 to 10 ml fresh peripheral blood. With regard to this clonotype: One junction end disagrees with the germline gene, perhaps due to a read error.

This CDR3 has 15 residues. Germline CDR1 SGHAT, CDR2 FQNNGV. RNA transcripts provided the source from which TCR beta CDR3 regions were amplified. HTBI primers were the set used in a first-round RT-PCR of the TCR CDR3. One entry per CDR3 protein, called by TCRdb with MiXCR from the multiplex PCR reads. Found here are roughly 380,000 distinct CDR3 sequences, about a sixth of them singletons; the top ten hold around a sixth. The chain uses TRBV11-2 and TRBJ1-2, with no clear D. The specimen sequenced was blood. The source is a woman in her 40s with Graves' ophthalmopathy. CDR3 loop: CASSFGLGPNYGYNF. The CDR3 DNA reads TGTGCCAGCAGCTTCGGGTTGGGCCCGAACTATGGCTACAACTTC.